The subject of this entry is one T cell receptor beta chain. What it binds is not known. The data belong to a study of cytomegalovirus exposure and HLA in healthy donors. Study outcomes and limitations: For cytomegalovirus status, the classifier reportedly gave diagnoses with high specificity and sensitivity.

Germline V gives CDR1 SGHAT, CDR2 FQNNGV. Between the trimmed V and J ends, which lost 6 bases and 3 bases, there was a span of 27 bases. This CDR3 has 18 residues. The method was immunoSEQ multiplex PCR; TCRdb's version includes in-frame clones alone and lacks a portion of them. Of some 150,000 clones in the sample, 85% to 90% were seen once. The sequenced sample consisted of PBMCs. This TCR derives from a man aged 18 to 29 in good health and CMV-seronegative. The rearrangement joins TRBV11-2 to TRBJ2-7, with D possibly being TRBD1 (6 bases). The chain's CDR3 is CASRRKPGHTSGLYEQYF. The CDR3 nucleotides are TGTGCCAGCAGACGGAAACCGGGACACACATCAGGACTCTACGAGCAGTACTTC. Full variable domain (missing parts from reference TRBV11-2 and TRBJ2-7): EAGVAQSPRYKIIEKRQSVAFWCNPISGHATLYWYQQILGQGPKLLIQFQNNGVVDDSQLPKDRFSAERLKGVDSTLKIQPAKLEDSAVYLCASRRKPGHTSGLYEQYFGPGTRLTVT.